This T cell receptor (beta chain) was captured in a study of blood T cell repertoires in COVID-19. Study information: Samples of COVID-19 (acute and convalescent) were obtained from the United States, Italy and Spain. T cells, B-cell-depleted T cells, or PBMCs supplied cDNA or gDNA.

Trimming removed 6 bases at V and 6 bases at J, with 14 bases between. The CDR3 length is 13 residues. How the authors handled the data: Reference gene primer amplification yielded estimated nucleated cell counts. Only in-frame clones appear in the TCRdb table, and some are missing; sequencing was by immunoSEQ multiplex PCR. That table is the source of V, J and clone size, and D and trimming were worked out from the DNA. Of about 74,000 clones in the sample, 84% were seen once. The sequenced material came from peripheral blood. This chain links TRBV12-3 or TRBV12-4 with TRBJ1-1; D is ambiguous. This TCR derives from a man aged 65 to 79 with acute or convalescent COVID-19. The CDR3 sequence is CASSTLGISEAFF. The DNA for the CDR3 is TGTGCCAGCAGCACCCTCGGTATATCTGAAGCTTTCTTT.